This is a list of T cell receptor beta chains from one sample in a study of cytomegalovirus exposure and HLA in healthy donors. Clones were read by immunoSEQ multiplex PCR, and TCRdb kept only the in-frame ones, dropping some. The top ten hold about 1.7% of the sample, which has 100,000 to 150,000 clones, roughly 79% seen once. The sequencing sample was made of PBMCs. The source of these receptors is a woman in her forties or fifties in good health and CMV-seronegative. CDR3s include the opening cysteine and the closing phenylalanine or tryptophan. D genes are given only for firm matches. Only some rows state a clone size, as once, few, many or a class for expanded clones.

>TRBV5-4|NA|TRBJ2-2|TRBD2
TGTGCCAGCAGCGCCCGGACTAGCGGTTTCACCGGGGAGCTGTTTTTT
CASSARTSGFTGELFF
>TRBV7-9|few|TRBJ2-1|NA
TGTGCCAGCAGCTCCCCTGACAGTCCCTACAATGAGCAGTTCTTC
CASSSPDSPYNEQFF
>TRBV9|NA|TRBJ2-1|TRBD2
TGTGCCAGCAGCGTAAAGTTGGGACTAGCCGGTGAGCAGTTCTTC
CASSVKLGLAGEQFF
>TRBV11-3|NA|TRBJ1-2|NA
TGTGCCAGCAGCACTTCGGGCCCGGGGTACTATGGCTACACCTTC
CASSTSGPGYYGYTF
>TRBV29-1|NA|TRBJ1-2|NA
TGCAGCGTTGAAGGGTCCACTCACCGCTATGGCTACACCTTC
CSVEGSTHRYGYTF
>TRBV6-5|few|TRBJ1-1|TRBD1
TGTGCCAGCAGTCAGGGACAGGGCTTGAACACTGAAGCTTTCTTT
CASSQGQGLNTEAFF
>TRBV2|NA|TRBJ1-1|NA
TGTGCCAGCCTCAAAGAGGGTTCTAGCGGAGCTTTCTTT
CASLKEGSSGAFF
>TRBV7-2|NA|TRBJ2-5|NA
TGTGCCAGCAGCAAAAGGCGGGCGGAGTACCAAGAGACCCAGTACTTC
CASSKRRAEYQETQYF
>TRBV19|NA|TRBJ2-5|TRBD1
TGTGCCAGTAGTACCTTCGGACAGGGGGGGCGAGAGACCCAGTACTTC
CASSTFGQGGRETQYF
>TRBV27|once|TRBJ2-1|NA
TGTGCCAGCAGTTTACTAGGATTGAATGAGCAGTTCTTC
CASSLLGLNEQFF
>TRBV9|NA|TRBJ2-3|TRBD2
TGTGCCAGCAGTGAAAATAGCGGGAGAGGGACAGATACGCAGTATTTT
CASSENSGRGTDTQYF
>TRBV19|NA|TRBJ1-1|NA
TGTGCCAGTAGTATAGGTGGAGCCTACACTGAAGCTTTCTTT
CASSIGGAYTEAFF
>TRBV7-8|NA|TRBJ2-1|TRBD1
TGTGCCAGCAGCTTAGCCGGGACAGGGCGTGAGCAGTTCTTC
CASSLAGTGREQFF
>TRBV7-8|NA|TRBJ2-1|TRBD2
TGTGCCAGCAGCCCCGATGAGCTAGCGGGAGAAACCCATGAGCAGTTCTTC
CASSPDELAGETHEQFF
>TRBV2|NA|TRBJ1-3|TRBD1
TGTGCCAGCAGTGTGCAGGGGGGCAGGGCTGGAAACACCATATATTTT
CASSVQGGRAGNTIYF
>TRBV4-1|once|TRBJ2-5|TRBD2
TGCGCCAGCAGCCATGTCTGGGGACTAGAGCAAGAGACCCAGTACTTC
CASSHVWGLEQETQYF
>TRBV2|NA|TRBJ1-1|TRBD1
TGTGCCAGCAGTGAAGGTCGGACAGGGAACACTGAAGCTTTCTTT
CASSEGRTGNTEAFF
>TRBV2|NA|TRBJ1-5|NA
TGTGCCAGCAACTTGGGGGCGCGCAATCAGCCCCAGCATTTT
CASNLGARNQPQHF
>TRBV7-9|NA|TRBJ1-1|TRBD1
TGTGCCAGCAGCTCCAGAGACAGGGAGAACACTGCAGCTTTCTTT
CASSSRDRENTAAFF
>TRBV9|NA|TRBJ2-1|TRBD1
TGTGCCAGCAGCTACGGGACAGGGATGTACAATGAGCAGTTCTTC
CASSYGTGMYNEQFF
>TRBV7-4|NA|TRBJ1-4|NA
TGTGCCAGCAGCGAACGAGTCAGGGTTGGCGAAAAACTGTTTTTT
CASSERVRVGEKLFF
>TRBV5-3|few|TRBJ1-2|TRBD1
TGTGCCAGAAGCTTATCCGGGACAGGGTCTTACTATGGCTACACCTTC
CARSLSGTGSYYGYTF
>TRBV6-5|NA|TRBJ2-7|NA
TGTGCCAGCACACAGCCGGGAACGAGCTCCTACGAGCAGTACTTC
CASTQPGTSSYEQYF
>TRBV6-4|few|TRBJ2-1|TRBD2
TGTGCCAGCAGTGTCGGGAGGGGCTCCTACAATGAGCAGTTCTTC
CASSVGRGSYNEQFF
>TRBV30|NA|TRBJ2-3|TRBD2
TGTGCCTGGAGTGTAGGTAGCGGGAGAACAGATACGCAGTATTTT
CAWSVGSGRTDTQYF
>TRBV4-2|few|TRBJ1-5|NA
TGTGCCAGCAGCCAAGAAAGAGGGAACAATCAGCCCCAGCATTTT
CASSQERGNNQPQHF
>TRBV4-2|NA|TRBJ2-3|NA
TGTGCCAGCAGCCTCCCCGGGACAGATACGCAGTATTTT
CASSLPGTDTQYF
>TRBV27|few|TRBJ1-5|TRBD1
TGTGCCAGCAGTTCGGGACAGGGGGTATCATTTAGCAATCAGCCCCAGCATTTT
CASSSGQGVSFSNQPQHF
>TRBV27|NA|TRBJ2-2|NA
TGTGCCAGCAGTTTATCTACAGGGAACACCGGGGAGCTGTTTTTT
CASSLSTGNTGELFF
>TRBV7-2|few|TRBJ2-2|NA
TGTGCCAGCAGCGCGGTGGTAATCACCGGGGAGCTGTTTTTT
CASSAVVITGELFF
>TRBV7-9|NA|TRBJ2-1|NA
TGTGCCAGCCCCCGGCCCGGAGCGGGTTACAATGAGCAGTTCTTC
CASPRPGAGYNEQFF
>TRBV27|NA|TRBJ2-2|NA
TGTGCCAGTTCGAAGGCGGATAAAACCGGGGAGCTGTTTTTT
CASSKADKTGELFF
>TRBV10-3|NA|TRBJ1-2|TRBD1
TGTGCCATCAGTGAGTTCGGACAGGGGTACGGCTACACCTTC
CAISEFGQGYGYTF
>TRBV19|NA|TRBJ1-2|NA
TGTGCCAGCCTAAACAGGGCTCTTAACTATGGCTACACCTTC
CASLNRALNYGYTF
>TRBV7-2|NA|TRBJ1-2|TRBD1
TGTGCCAGCTCGTCTGGACAGGGACACTATGGCTACACCTTC
CASSSGQGHYGYTF
>TRBV18|NA|TRBJ2-1|NA
TGTGCCAGCTCACCGGGTAGCAGCAATGAGCAGTTCTTC
CASSPGSSNEQFF
>TRBV11-3|few|TRBJ2-1|TRBD2
TGTGCCAGCAGCCCGGGAGGGGTCGGATACAATGAGCAGTTCTTC
CASSPGGVGYNEQFF
>TRBV30|NA|TRBJ2-1|TRBD2
TGTGCCTGGAGTGTAGGACTAGCGTCATCTAATGAGCAGTTCTTC
CAWSVGLASSNEQFF
>TRBV11-3|few|TRBJ1-1|TRBD1
TGTGCCAGCAGCCGCCAGGGACAGGGGGTAACTGAAGCTTTCTTT
CASSRQGQGVTEAFF
>TRBV9|NA|TRBJ1-1|TRBD1
TGTGCCAGCAGCGTAGGGTTGACAGGGCCCAACACTGAAGCTTTCTTT
CASSVGLTGPNTEAFF
>TRBV6-5|once|TRBJ1-3|NA
TGTGCCAGCAGTTACTCTTCCATCTCTGGAAACACCATATATTTT
CASSYSSISGNTIYF
>TRBV11-2|NA|TRBJ1-2|NA
TGTGCCAGCACCCTAGCGGGAGGGAAGGGCTATGGCTACACCTTC
CASTLAGGKGYGYTF
>TRBV25-1|NA|TRBJ2-7|NA
TGTGCCAGCAGTGCCACAGGATCCTACGAGCAGTACTTC
CASSATGSYEQYF
>TRBV7-8|NA|TRBJ1-1|TRBD1
TGTGCCAGCAGCGGCCCCGGGACAGGGCGTACTGAAGCTTTCTTT
CASSGPGTGRTEAFF
>TRBV27|NA|TRBJ2-7|NA
TGTGCCAGCAGCCCCTTAGGAGGACCCTCAGCAAGCTACGAGCAGTACTTC
CASSPLGGPSASYEQYF
>TRBV30|NA|TRBJ1-1|NA
TGTGCCCCCACAACAGGGAGGAACACTGAAGCTTTCTTT
CAPTTGRNTEAFF
>TRBV6-5|NA|TRBJ2-5|TRBD1
TGTGCCAGCAGACAGGGGGCGGAGGAGCAGTACTTC
CASRQGAEEQYF
>TRBV2|few|TRBJ2-2|NA
TGTGCCAGCAGTGACCCCGGGGAGGCCACCGGGGAGCTGTTTTTT
CASSDPGEATGELFF
>TRBV5-4|NA|TRBJ2-7|TRBD1
TGTGCCACCCGGGACAGGGTCGCCTACGAGCAGTACTTC
CATRDRVAYEQYF
>TRBV7-2|few|TRBJ2-7|TRBD1
TGTGCCAGCAGCTTAGGGGACAGCAGCTACGAGCAGTACTTC
CASSLGDSSYEQYF